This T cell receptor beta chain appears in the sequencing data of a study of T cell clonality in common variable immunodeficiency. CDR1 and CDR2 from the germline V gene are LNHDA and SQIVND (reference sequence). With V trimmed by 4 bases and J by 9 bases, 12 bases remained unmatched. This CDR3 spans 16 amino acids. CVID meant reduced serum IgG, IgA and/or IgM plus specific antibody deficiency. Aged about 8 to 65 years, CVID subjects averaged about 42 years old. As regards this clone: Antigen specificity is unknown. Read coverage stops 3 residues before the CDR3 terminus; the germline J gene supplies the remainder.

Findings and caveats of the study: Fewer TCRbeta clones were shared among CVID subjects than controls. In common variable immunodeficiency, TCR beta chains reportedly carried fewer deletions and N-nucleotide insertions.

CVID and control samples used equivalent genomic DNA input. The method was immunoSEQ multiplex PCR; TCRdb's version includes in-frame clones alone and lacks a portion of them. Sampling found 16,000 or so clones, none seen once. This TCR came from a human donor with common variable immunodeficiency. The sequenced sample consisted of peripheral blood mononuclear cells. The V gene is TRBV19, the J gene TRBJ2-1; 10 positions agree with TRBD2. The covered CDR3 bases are TGTGCCAGTAGTAAAACCCTAGCGGGGGCCCCGGGTGAG. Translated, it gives CASSKTLAGAPGE. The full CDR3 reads CASSKTLAGAPGEQFF.